This T cell receptor beta chain was identified in a study of cytomegalovirus exposure and HLA in healthy donors. CDR1 and CDR2 from the germline V gene are SEHNR and FQNEAQ (reference sequence). Germline trimming cut 5 bases from V and 5 bases from J; bases unmatched to any gene: 13. This CDR3 is built from 18 residues. Use of 60 Vbeta and 13 Jbeta primers characterized the PCR. Assay: immunoSEQ multiplex PCR; the TCRdb copy retains only in-frame clones and omits some. Of 150,000 to 200,000 clones listed, approximately 81% are singletons. Comment on this clone: Its specificity is not known.

Study conclusions and caveats: The authors assumed roughly uniform sequencing depth across donors for presence/absence analyses. According to an earlier analysis, most TCR beta V segments yielded productive rearrangements about 87% or about 30% of the time.

Unrecorded immune exposure was likely among donors, who were nominally healthy when sampled. The chain employs TRBV7-9 and TRBJ2-4; 12 bases are a match to TRBD1. The TCR was taken from a boy younger than 18 in good health and CMV-seronegative. Sequencing was performed on PBMCs. As DNA, the CDR3 is TGTGCCAGCAGCAGCGGGACAGGGGGCTTCGGGGCACAAAACATTCAGTACTTC. Translating it yields CASSSGTGGFGAQNIQYF.